The clone carrying this TCR beta chain was detected a few times. Its antigen is unknown. These data belong to a study of beta chain features in type 1 diabetes. Study in general: The study examined roughly 110,000,000 sorted cells across all samples. Study-level points and caveats: A greater similarity of naive, central memory and Treg TCRB repertoires was seen among patients than among healthy donors. Type 1 diabetes patients had TCRB CDR3s that were shorter (moderately but significantly so) in all four CD4+ subsets.

V lost 4 bases, J lost 1 base, and 3 bases stayed unmatched. This CDR3 is built from 15 residues. Looked up from germline, CDR1 is SGHRS and CDR2 is YFSETQ. A sort by CD45RO/CCR7/CD25/CD127/CD95/CD27 yielded CD4+ naive, central memory, regulatory and stem cell-like memory cells. Isolated RNA was reverse transcribed in full, so expressed TCRB transcripts were sequenced. Clones were read by immunoSEQ multiplex PCR, and TCRdb kept only the in-frame ones, dropping some. This table has tens of thousands of clones, around a third appearing once. The receptor was derived from a woman between 18 and 30 years old in good health. V usage is TRBV5-1 and J usage is TRBJ2-7, with 12 positions matching TRBD2. Material for sequencing was stem cell memory CD4+ T cells from blood. The CDR3 region has the DNA TGCGCCAGCAGCAGTCTAGCGGGAGGGTCCTACGAGCAGTACTTC. This gives the protein CASSSLAGGSYEQYF.